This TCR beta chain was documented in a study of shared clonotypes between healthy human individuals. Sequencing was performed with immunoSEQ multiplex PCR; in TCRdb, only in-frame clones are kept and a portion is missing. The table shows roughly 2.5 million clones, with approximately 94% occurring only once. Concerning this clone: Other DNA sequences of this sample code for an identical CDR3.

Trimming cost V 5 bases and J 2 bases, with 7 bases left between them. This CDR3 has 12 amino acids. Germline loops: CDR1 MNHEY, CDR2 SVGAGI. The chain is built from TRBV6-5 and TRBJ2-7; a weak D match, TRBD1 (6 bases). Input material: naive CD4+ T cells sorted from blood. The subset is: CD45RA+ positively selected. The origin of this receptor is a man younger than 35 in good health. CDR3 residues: CASSTGPYEQYF. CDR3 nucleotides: TGTGCCAGCAGTACAGGGCCCTACGAGCAGTACTTC.